This T cell receptor beta chain emerged from a study of CD8 T cells in Susac syndrome. Broader study findings: The study conceded that its TCR sequencing and HLA analysis involved relatively few individuals.

Trimming took 0 bases from V and 0 from J, leaving 9 bases between them. CDR3 size: 14 residues. CDR1 and CDR2 (germline): GTSNPN, SVGIG (reference sequence). RNA totalling roughly 0.45 to 1 ug underwent reverse transcription with random hexamers. TCRdb recomputed calls from the immunoSEQ multiplex PCR reads with MiXCR, one row per CDR3 protein. The sample includes about 200,000 distinct CDR3 sequences, around 95% of them seen just once. A word on this clonotype: What it binds is unknown.

Specimen: CD4+ T cells from PBMCs. The sequence was obtained from a human donor with multiple sclerosis. The chain links TRBV30 to TRBJ2-7; no clear D gene. CDR3 protein: CAWSVHISSYEQYF. The CDR3 DNA sequence: TGTGCCTGGAGTGTCCACATCTCCTCCTACGAGCAGTACTTC.